These 10 T cell receptor beta chains came from one sample sequenced in a study of shared clonotypes between healthy human individuals. Sequenced by immunoSEQ multiplex PCR; TCRdb stores in-frame clones only, minus some. Of 740,000 or so clones detected, 55% to 85% appear once; the ten largest clones hold around 2%. Sequenced sample: memory CD4+ T cells sorted from blood. Subset described: CD45RA-negative fraction. The receptors were gathered from a woman in her 30s in good health.

This clone was counted only a few times. The J gene is TRBJ2-3, the V gene TRBV6-4, with 8 bases lining up with TRBD1. CDR1 and CDR2 from the germline V gene are MRHNA and SNTAGT. CDR3 size: 16 residues. The trim removed 3 bases at V and 2 bases at J, leaving 7 bases unmatched. CDR3 bases: TGTGCCAGCAGTGAATCCCGGGACAGGCCCACAGATACGCAGTATTTT. Its protein product is CASSESRDRPTDTQYF.

V and J are TRBV5-1 and TRBJ2-3, with 7 bases aligning to TRBD2. Unmatched junction bases numbered 8, after V lost 4 bases and J lost 6 bases. Germline CDR1 is SGHRS and CDR2 is YFSETQ. CDR3 length equals 14 residues. The CDR3 nucleotides are TGCGCCAGCAGCCCTACACTAGCGTCGGATACGCAGTATTTT. Protein sequence: CASSPTLASDTQYF.

This sequence joins TRBV5-1 and TRBJ2-2, with 12 bases identical to TRBD2. The V segment lost 5 bases and the J segment 1 base; nucleotides outside the gene matches: 3. Looked up from germline, CDR1 is SGHRS and CDR2 is YFSETQ. This CDR3 is 16 amino acids long. The CDR3 sequence is CASSKLAGGNTGELFF. The DNA for the CDR3 is TGCGCCAGCAGTAAACTAGCGGGAGGGAACACCGGGGAGCTGTTTTTT. Supplemented by reference TRBV5-1 and TRBJ2-2, the full variable domain reads KAGVTQTPRYLIKTRGQQVTLSCSPISGHRSVSWYQQTPGQGLQFLFEYFSETQRNKGNFPGRFSGRQFSNSRSEMNVSTLELGDSALYLCASSKLAGGNTGELFFGEGSRLTVL.

The V call is TRBV27, the J call TRBJ2-3, with D uncertain. Deletions cut 1 base from V and 8 bases from J, with 10 bases between. The CDR3 consists of 13 residues. The V gene's germline CDR1 is MNHEY and CDR2 SMNVEV (reference sequence). In DNA, the CDR3 is TGTGCCAGCAGTTTATTGGGCCGACCTACGCAGTATTTT. Translation gives CASSLLGRPTQYF.

In this sample, this clone turned up once. The genes are TRBV11-1 and TRBJ2-1, with 7 bases that match TRBD2. CDR1 and CDR2 from the germline V gene are SGHAT and FQDESV (reference sequence). J was trimmed by 8 bases and V by 5 bases; bases with no gene match: 18. CDR3 size: 17 residues. The CDR3 protein is CASSQRGRRELKDEQFF. The CDR3 region has the DNA TGTGCCAGCAGCCAAAGGGGTCGGCGGGAGCTTAAGGATGAGCAGTTCTTC.

J is TRBJ2-1 and V is TRBV7-9; TRBD2 matches 8 bases. Germline CDR1 and CDR2: SEHNR and FQNEAQ (reference sequence). The CDR3 is 18 residues long. Losses at the gene ends were 5 bases for V and 5 bases for J; bases not matched to a gene: 17. CDR3: CASSLRSQGTSLDNEQFF. Here the CDR3 DNA reads TGTGCCAGCAGCCTCCGATCTCAGGGGACTAGTCTCGACAATGAGCAGTTCTTC.

J is TRBJ2-3 and V is TRBV14; D perhaps matches TRBD2 (5 bases). Germline V gene sequence: CDR1 SGHDN, CDR2 FVKESK. The length of the CDR3 is 15 residues. Trimming removed 5 bases at V and 0 bases at J, with 12 bases between. For the CDR3, the DNA is TGTGCCAGCAGCAAGCGGACGGCTAGCACAGATACGCAGTATTTT. Its protein is CASSKRTASTDTQYF.

This clone was detected only a few times. This chain connects TRBV6-1 to TRBJ2-3, with D perhaps matching TRBD2 (6 bases). Trimming pared 6 bases from V and 0 bases from J, leaving 13 bases between. Germline values: CDR1 MNHNS, CDR2 SASEGT. CDR3 length equals 15 residues. This chain's CDR3 is CASRTKRASTDTQYF. CDR3 bases: TGTGCCAGCAGAACAAAGCGGGCGAGCACAGATACGCAGTATTTT.

This clone has a handful of counts. This sequence joins TRBV27 and TRBJ2-7; D might be TRBD2 (7 bases). V was cut by 4 bases and J by 6 bases, with 22 bases left in between. This CDR3 spans 16 amino acids. CDR1 and CDR2 (germline): MNHEY, SMNVEV (reference sequence). For the CDR3, the DNA is TGTGCCAGCAGTTCAGGCCGGTCGGGGGGCGCGTCCGAGCAGTACTTC. Its protein is CASSSGRSGGASEQYF.

The chain is built from TRBV5-1 and TRBJ2-1; 12 bases map to TRBD2. The CDR3 runs 16 residues. Losses at the gene ends were 3 bases for V and 4 bases for J; bases not matched to a gene: 5. Germline lookup yields CDR1 SGHRS and CDR2 YFSETQ. CDR3 sequence (DNA): TGCGCCAGCAGCTACCTAGCGGGAGGGTGGTACAATGAGCAGTTCTTC. Its translation is CASSYLAGGWYNEQFF.